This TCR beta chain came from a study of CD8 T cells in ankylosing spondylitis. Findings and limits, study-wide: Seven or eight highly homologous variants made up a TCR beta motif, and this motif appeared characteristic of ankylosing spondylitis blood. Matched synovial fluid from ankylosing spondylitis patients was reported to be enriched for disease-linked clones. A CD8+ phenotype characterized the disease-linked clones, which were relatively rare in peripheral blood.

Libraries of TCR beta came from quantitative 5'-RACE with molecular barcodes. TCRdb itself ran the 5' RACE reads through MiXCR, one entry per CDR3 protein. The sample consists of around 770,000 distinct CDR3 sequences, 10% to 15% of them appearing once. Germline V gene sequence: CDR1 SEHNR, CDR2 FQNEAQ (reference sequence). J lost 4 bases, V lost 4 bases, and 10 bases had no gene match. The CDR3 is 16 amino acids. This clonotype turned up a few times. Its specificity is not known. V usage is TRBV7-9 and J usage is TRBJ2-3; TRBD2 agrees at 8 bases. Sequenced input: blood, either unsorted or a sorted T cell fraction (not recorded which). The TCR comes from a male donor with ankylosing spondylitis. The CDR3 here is CASSSPGRGASDTQYF. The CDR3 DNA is TGTGCCAGCAGCTCGCCTGGGCGGGGGGCCTCAGATACGCAGTATTTT.